This T cell receptor (beta chain) was captured by sequencing in a study of cytomegalovirus exposure and HLA in healthy donors. Only one count was recorded for this clone. The antigen remains unidentified. The primer mix had 60 Vbeta and 13 Jbeta primers. The data were produced by immunoSEQ multiplex PCR, yet TCRdb's version contains in-frame clones alone and is incomplete. This table holds 160,000 or so clones, 75% to 90% found once. Study-level findings and limits: Immune exposure data for these donors was limited to CMV serostatus. Presence/absence results assume similar sequencing depth per donor, which may not hold. According to an earlier analysis, most TCR beta V segments yielded productive rearrangements about 90% or about 30% of the time. Cytomegalovirus association was listed for 164 TCR beta chains.

Trimming at V came to 4 bases and at J to 6 bases, leaving 12 bases not matched to a gene. The germline V gene encodes CDR1 SGHNT and CDR2 YYREEE (reference sequence). This CDR3 is 17 amino acids long. Sequenced: PBMCs. The TCR originated in a woman younger than 35 in good health and CMV-seronegative. V and J are TRBV5-4 and TRBJ2-1; 11 nucleotides agree with TRBD2. The chain's CDR3 is CASSPLPLAGAFNEQFF. In DNA form, the CDR3 reads TGTGCCAGCAGCCCGTTACCACTAGCGGGGGCATTCAATGAGCAGTTCTTC. The full variable domain, with the rest looked up from reference TRBV5-4 and TRBJ2-1, is ETGVTQSPTHLIKTRGQQVTLRCSSQSGHNTVSWYQQALGQGPQFIFQYYREEENGRGNFPPRFSGLQFPNYSSELNVNALELDDSALYLCASSPLPLAGAFNEQFFGPGTRLTVL.